One sample yielded the 12 T cell receptor beta chains listed below, sequenced in a study of T cell responses to AZD1222 COVID-19 vaccine. The data were produced by immunoSEQ multiplex PCR, yet TCRdb's version contains in-frame clones alone and is incomplete. This sample has 150,000 to 180,000 clones, with more than 75% found just once. Source: peripheral blood, taken on day 0 of AZD1222 vaccination. These receptor sequences come from an adult in good health.

The rearrangement uses TRBV19 and TRBJ2-5; either TRBD1 or TRBD2 may fit D (5 bases each). The V gene's germline CDR1 is LNHDA and CDR2 SQIVND (reference sequence). The CDR3 covers 13 residues. The germline V and J ends were trimmed by 3 bases and 5 bases, with 10 bases remaining between them. CDR3 amino acids: CASSISGPETQYF. DNA of the CDR3: TGTGCCAGTAGTATCTCGGGGCCTGAGACCCAGTACTTC.

The rearrangement joins TRBV4-1 to TRBJ1-2, with 7 bases identical to TRBD1. CDR3 length equals 14 residues. V was clipped by 2 bases and J by 6 bases; unmatched bases: 6. Germline loops: CDR1 MGHRA, CDR2 YSYEKL. CDR3 amino acids: CASSQFDRVHGYTF. The CDR3 DNA sequence: TGCGCCAGCAGCCAATTCGACAGGGTCCATGGCTACACCTTC.

CDR3 DNA sequence: TGTGCCAGCACACAGGGGGCGGCCGGACTAGCGGGACGAACCGGGGAGCTGTTTTTT. It encodes CASTQGAAGLAGRTGELFF. The chain links TRBV2 to TRBJ2-2; 12 positions match TRBD2. The germline V gene encodes CDR1 SNHLY and CDR2 FYNNEI. CDR3 length equals 19 residues. With 7 bases clipped from V and 5 bases from J, the junction kept 17 bases outside the gene matches.

The rearrangement joins TRBV6-2 or TRBV6-3 to TRBJ1-2; possibly TRBD1 for D (6 bases). This CDR3 has 13 amino acids. Looked up from germline, CDR1 is MNHEY and CDR2 is SVGEGT. Trimming stripped 4 bases from V and 5 bases from J, with 11 bases between. As DNA, the CDR3 is TGTGCCAGCAGTTCACAGGGTCGGTATGGCTACACCTTC. Translating it yields CASSSQGRYGYTF.

This clone was seen just once. The rearrangement links TRBV5-1 to TRBJ2-5; D is possibly TRBD2 (5 bases). The V gene lost 8 bases and the J gene lost 0 bases, with 14 bases spanning the gap. This CDR3 is 14 amino acids long. The germline gives CDR1 SGHRS, CDR2 YFSETQ. CDR3 coding DNA: TGCGCCAGTCGTTCGAGGGCCGACCAAGAGACCCAGTACTTC. Its translation is CASRSRADQETQYF.

The chain has TRBV5-6 and TRBJ1-2; 7 nucleotides align to TRBD1. The ends lost 5 bases at V and 4 bases at J; junction bases unmatched: 5. The CDR3 contains 13 residues. The germline CDR1 and CDR2 sequences are SGHDT and YYEEEE. The CDR3 DNA reads as TGTGCCAGCAGGTCCGGGACAGTCTATGGCTACACCTTC. Translating gives CASRSGTVYGYTF.

The chain uses TRBV6-2 or TRBV6-3 and TRBJ1-2, with D uncertain. CDR1 and CDR2 from the germline V gene are MNHEY and SVGEGT. V was clipped by 0 bases and J by 8 bases, with 10 bases between them. CDR3 length equals 13 residues. In nucleotides, the CDR3 is TGTGCCAGCAGTTACTCTACCGGGTTCGGCTACACCTTC. It encodes CASSYSTGFGYTF.

This clone was counted a single time. The V and J genes are TRBV2 and TRBJ1-1; D is possibly TRBD1 (5 bases). V was shortened by 3 bases and J by 1 base, with 15 bases between the two germline ends. CDR1 is SNHLY and CDR2 is FYNNEI in the germline V gene. The CDR3 totals 16 residues. The CDR3 bases are TGTGCCAGCAGTGAGGTCCAGGGAAGACGGAACACTGAAGCTTTCTTT. Encoded protein: CASSEVQGRRNTEAFF.

The V gene is TRBV4-1, the J gene TRBJ1-2; D perhaps matches TRBD1 (5 bases). V was pared by 3 bases and J by 3 bases, with 5 bases between. Per germline, CDR1 MGHRA and CDR2 YSYEKL. CDR3 length: 12 residues. The DNA for the CDR3 is TGCGCCAGCAGCCAGGGGGACTATGGCTACACCTTC. Protein product: CASSQGDYGYTF.

This chain joins TRBV7-2 and TRBJ1-6; the D gene is possibly TRBD1 (6 bases). The CDR3 totals 15 residues. Trimming left V 2 bases short and J 8 bases short, with 13 bases between. The germline gives CDR1 SGHTA, CDR2 FQGNSA. In DNA, the CDR3 is TGTGCCAGCAGCTTATTGCGGGGGCAGCATTCACCCCTCCACTTT. Translation: CASSLLRGQHSPLHF.

This clone came up once. The chain combines TRBV5-1 with TRBJ2-4; D assignment may be TRBD1 or TRBD2 (5 bases each). Per germline, CDR1 SGHRS and CDR2 YFSETQ. Trimming removed 4 bases at V and 9 bases at J, with 20 bases between. The CDR3 has 15 residues. This chain's CDR3 is CASSRAAGTLGIQYF. Written as DNA, the CDR3 is TGCGCCAGCAGCCGGGCGGCCGGGACCCTTGGCATTCAGTACTTC.

This clone was observed a single time. At one boundary the junction diverges from the germline segment, which might be a read error. The rearrangement uses TRBV12-3 or TRBV12-4 and TRBJ2-7; 8 bases are a match to TRBD1. The CDR3 runs 11 residues. The CDR3 DNA reads TGTGCCAGCAGTTTAGACAGGGGGGCCCACTTC. Translated, it gives CASSLDRGAHF.